These 8 T cell receptor beta chains originate from one sample sequenced in a study of cytomegalovirus exposure and HLA in healthy donors. 60 Vbeta and 13 Jbeta primers were used in PCR. Sequenced by immunoSEQ multiplex PCR; TCRdb stores in-frame clones only, minus some. The table records about 180,000 clones, about 69% of them present only once. Sequenced input: PBMCs. The source is a male donor in good health and CMV-seronegative.

This clone occurred a few times. The chain joins TRBV9 to TRBJ1-2; D may be TRBD1 (6 bases). Trimming took off 2 bases at V and 0 bases at J, with 11 bases between the two ends. From germline, CDR1 is SGDLS and CDR2 YYNGEE. The CDR3 contains 15 residues. This CDR3 reads CASSVTGTTNYGYTF. The CDR3 DNA reads TGTGCCAGCAGCGTTACCGGGACAACTAACTATGGCTACACCTTC.

This clone came up once. CDR3 in DNA: TGTGCCAGCAGCCCTCGGACTAGCGTTGAGCAGTTCTTC. Residues: CASSPRTSVEQFF. This chain connects TRBV7-3 to TRBJ2-1; the match to TRBD2 covers 9 bases. Trimming at V came to 5 bases and at J to 9 bases, leaving 5 bases not matched to a gene. Germline CDR1 is SGHTA and CDR2 is FQGTGA. The CDR3 is 13 residues long. The whole variable domain, filled in from reference TRBV7-3 and TRBJ2-1, reads GAGVSQTPSNKVTEKGKYVELRCDPISGHTALYWYRQSLGQGPEFLIYFQGTGAADDSGLPNDRFFAVRPEGSVSTLKIQRTERGDSAVYLCASSPRTSVEQFFGPGTRLTVL.

The genes are TRBV7-8 and TRBJ2-3; 7 bases agree with TRBD2. Germline CDR1 SGHVS, CDR2 FQNEAQ. CDR3 length: 13 amino acids. The junction had 8 bases not matched to a gene; V was cut back by 10 bases and J by 4 bases. CDR3 in DNA: TGTGCCACGGGCGCGGGAGAGGCAGATACGCAGTATTTT. It specifies CATGAGEADTQYF.

This chain connects TRBV28 to TRBJ2-2; 7 bases align to TRBD1. V trimming: 6 bases; J trimming: 4 bases; junction bases outside the gene matches: 8. The CDR3 loop spans 15 amino acids. Germline V gene sequence: CDR1 MDHEN, CDR2 SYDVKM. This chain's CDR3 is CASRPRDRVTGELFF. The CDR3, as DNA: TGTGCCAGCAGACCCCGGGACAGAGTCACCGGGGAGCTGTTTTTT. The whole variable domain, filled in from reference TRBV28 and TRBJ2-2, reads DVKVTQSSRYLVKRTGEKVFLECVQDMDHENMFWYRQDPGLGLRLIYFSYDVKMKEKGDIPEGYSVSREKKERFSLILESASTNQTSMYLCASRPRDRVTGELFFGEGSRLTVL.

About this clone itself: At the DNA level, this CDR3 is encoded by other sequences in the same sample as well. This sequence joins TRBV11-2 and TRBJ2-1, with D tentatively TRBD2 (6 bases). CDR1 and CDR2 (germline): SGHAT, FQNNGV. V lost 3 bases and J lost 6, with 6 bases in between. CDR3 length equals 12 residues. Written as DNA, the CDR3 is TGTGCCAGCAGCTTTAGCGGCAATGAGCAGTTCTTC. It yields the protein CASSFSGNEQFF.

The chain links TRBV9 to TRBJ1-2; no firm D call. The V gene lost 0 bases and the J gene lost 8 bases, with 11 bases spanning the gap. There are 13 residues in the CDR3. The germline gives CDR1 SGDLS, CDR2 YYNGEE. The CDR3 region has the DNA TGTGCCAGCAGCGTAGACATGGAGACGGGCTACACCTTC. Translating gives CASSVDMETGYTF.

This clone was seen a single time. This rearrangement joins TRBV28 to TRBJ2-5; 7 bases match TRBD1. Germline loops: CDR1 MDHEN, CDR2 SYDVKM. V shed 4 bases and J 1 base; nucleotides not matched to a gene: 6. There are 15 residues in the CDR3. The CDR3, as DNA: TGTGCCAGCAGTTCCCCCAGGGACAGCCAAGAGACCCAGTACTTC. Its translation: CASSSPRDSQETQYF. The full variable domain, with the rest looked up from reference TRBV28 and TRBJ2-5, is DVKVTQSSRYLVKRTGEKVFLECVQDMDHENMFWYRQDPGLGLRLIYFSYDVKMKEKGDIPEGYSVSREKKERFSLILESASTNQTSMYLCASSSPRDSQETQYFGPGTRLLVL.

For the CDR3, the DNA is TGTGCCTGGGCCCCAGAGGTTTGGAATCAGCCCCAGCATTTT. It yields the protein CAWAPEVWNQPQHF. J is TRBJ1-5 and V is TRBV30; D is uncertain. Looked up from germline, CDR1 is GTSNPN and CDR2 is SVGIG (reference sequence). Trimming pared 5 bases from V and 4 bases from J, leaving 15 bases between. This CDR3 contains 14 residues.